This TCR beta chain was sequenced in a study of Ad26.COV2.S vaccination and SARS-CoV-2 variants. As for treatment: 19 received Ad26.COV2.S at low or high dose, single or two shots; about 5 received placebo; per-sample allocation not given. Day 63 following the first vaccine or placebo injection was when the samples were taken. Ad26.COV2.S expressed prefusion-stabilized spike from the original Wuhan strain. General observations from the study: Vaccinated individuals (as opposed to placebo recipients) had higher spike-specific TCR breadth. Vaccinees reportedly had broad spike-specific CD8+ and CD4+ T cell responses.

The trim removed 5 bases at V and 7 bases at J, leaving 6 bases unmatched. This CDR3 has 15 amino acids. The germline gives CDR1 SNHLY, CDR2 FYNNEI. The assay was immunoSEQ multiplex PCR, and TCRdb's table has in-frame clones only and misses some. The sample lists about 220,000 clones, roughly 88% seen once, with roughly 10% in the top ten. Details on this clone: Antigen unknown.

This chain joins TRBV2 and TRBJ2-1; TRBD2 agrees at 12 bases. Sequencing was performed on peripheral blood, taken in a trial of Ad26.COV2.S vaccine versus placebo. The source of this sequence is a person aged 18-65 years who received the Ad26.COV2.S COVID-19 vaccine or a placebo. The CDR3 region is CASSSSGRALNEQFF. The CDR3 nucleotides read TGTGCCAGCAGTTCTAGCGGGAGGGCCTTGAATGAGCAGTTCTTC.